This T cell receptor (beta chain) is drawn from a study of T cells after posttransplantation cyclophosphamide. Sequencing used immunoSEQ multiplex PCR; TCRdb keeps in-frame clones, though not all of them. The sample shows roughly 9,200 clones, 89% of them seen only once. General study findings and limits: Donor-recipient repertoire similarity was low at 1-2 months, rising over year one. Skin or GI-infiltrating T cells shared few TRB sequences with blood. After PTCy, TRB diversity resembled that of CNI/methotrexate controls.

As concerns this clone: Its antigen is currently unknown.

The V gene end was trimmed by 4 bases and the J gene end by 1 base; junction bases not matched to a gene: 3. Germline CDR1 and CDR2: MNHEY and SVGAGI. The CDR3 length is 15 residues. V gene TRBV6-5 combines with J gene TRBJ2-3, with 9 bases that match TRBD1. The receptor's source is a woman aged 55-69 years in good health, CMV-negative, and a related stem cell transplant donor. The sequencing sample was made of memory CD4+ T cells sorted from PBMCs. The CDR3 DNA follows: TGTGCCAGCAGTTCGGGACAGGGAGGCACAGATACGCAGTATTTT. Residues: CASSSGQGGTDTQYF.